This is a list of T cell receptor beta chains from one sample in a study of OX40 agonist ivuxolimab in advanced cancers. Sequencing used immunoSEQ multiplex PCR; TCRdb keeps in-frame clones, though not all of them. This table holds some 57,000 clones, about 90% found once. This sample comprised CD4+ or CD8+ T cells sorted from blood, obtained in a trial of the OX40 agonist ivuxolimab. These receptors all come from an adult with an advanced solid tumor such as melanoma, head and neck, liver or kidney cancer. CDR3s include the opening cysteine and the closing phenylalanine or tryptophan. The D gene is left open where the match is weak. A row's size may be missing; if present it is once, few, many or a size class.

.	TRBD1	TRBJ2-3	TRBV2	TGTGCCAGCAGTGAAGGATTACAGGGGCCCAGCACAGATACGCAGTATTTT	CASSEGLQGPSTDTQYF
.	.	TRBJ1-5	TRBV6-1	TGTGCCAGCAGGGACAGCAATCAGCCCCAGCATTTT	CASRDSNQPQHF
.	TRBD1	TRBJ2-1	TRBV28	TGTGCCAGCAGTTTGGGGACAGGCCAGCAGTTCTTC	CASSLGTGQQFF
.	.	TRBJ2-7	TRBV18	TGTGCCAGCTCACCACAGGGTTACGACTACGAGCAGTACTTC	CASSPQGYDYEQYF
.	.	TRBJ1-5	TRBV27	TGTGCCAGCGCCTCTGGGGTTCGCAATCAGCCCCAGCATTTT	CASASGVRNQPQHF
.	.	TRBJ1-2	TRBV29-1	TGCAGCGTTTCTAGGGATGGCTACACCTTC	CSVSRDGYTF
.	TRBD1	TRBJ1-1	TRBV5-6	TGTGCCAGCAGCTCCATAGGGGGCGGGACTGAAGCTTTCTTT	CASSSIGGGTEAFF
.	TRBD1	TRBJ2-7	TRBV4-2	TGTGCCAGCAGCCCGGGACAGGCGTTGTACGAGCAGTACTTC	CASSPGQALYEQYF
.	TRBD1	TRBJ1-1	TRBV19	TGTGCCAGTGGGACAGGGGGTTTGGGCACTGAAGCTTTCTTT	CASGTGGLGTEAFF
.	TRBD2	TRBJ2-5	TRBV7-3	TGTGCCAGCAGCTGGCGCTTTGGGGAGGGGGAGACCCAGTACTTC	CASSWRFGEGETQYF
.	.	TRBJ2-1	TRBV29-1	TGCAGCGTTGACGCGGAGGGCAATGAGCAGTTCTTC	CSVDAEGNEQFF
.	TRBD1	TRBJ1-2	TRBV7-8	TGTGCCAGCAGCCGCCAGGGGGCGCGCGGCTACACCTTC	CASSRQGARGYTF
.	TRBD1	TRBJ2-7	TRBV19	TGTGCCAGTAGTATTCCGGGACAGAGCTCCTACGAGCAGTACTTC	CASSIPGQSSYEQYF
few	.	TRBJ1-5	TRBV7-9	TGTGCCAGCAGCTTAGAAGGGAATAGCAATCAGCCCCAGCATTTT	CASSLEGNSNQPQHF
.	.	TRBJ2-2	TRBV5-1	TGCGCCAGCAGCTTGGATGGCACCGGGGAGCTGTTTTTT	CASSLDGTGELFF
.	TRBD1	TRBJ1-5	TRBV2	TGTGCCAGCAGTGAAGGGGACAGGGTTCAGCCCCAGCATTTT	CASSEGDRVQPQHF
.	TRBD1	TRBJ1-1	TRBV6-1	TGTGCCAGCAGTGAAAGAAGGCAGGGGGCAATGAACACTGAAGCTTTCTTT	CASSERRQGAMNTEAFF
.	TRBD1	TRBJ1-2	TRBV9	TGTGCCAGCAGCGTAGGGTCTACAGGGGGAGGCTACACCTTC	CASSVGSTGGGYTF
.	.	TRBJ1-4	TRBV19	TGTGCCAGTAGTGACCTGGAATCGGGACCCCTGGGTGAAAAACTGTTTTTT	CASSDLESGPLGEKLFF
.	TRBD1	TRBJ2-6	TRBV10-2	TGCGCCAGCAGTGAGTCGTTCGCTACAGGGGCTGGGGCCAACGTCCTGACTTTC	CASSESFATGAGANVLTF
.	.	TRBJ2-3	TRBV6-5	TGTGCCAGCAGTTACGGAGGACCAGATACGCAGTATTTT	CASSYGGPDTQYF
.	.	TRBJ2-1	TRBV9	TGTGCCAGCAGCGTAGTTGCGGAACCTTGGAATGAGCAGTTCTTC	CASSVVAEPWNEQFF
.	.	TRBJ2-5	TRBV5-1	TGCGCCAGCAGCTTGGAGGTGGGGCAAGAGACCCAGTACTTC	CASSLEVGQETQYF
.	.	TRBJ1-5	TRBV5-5	TGTGCCAGCAGCTTGGCCCTAGACAGTTATAGCAATCAGCCCCAGCATTTT	CASSLALDSYSNQPQHF
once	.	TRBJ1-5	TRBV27	TGTGCCAGCAGTTTTCGACAGTTCAATCAGCCCCAGCATTTT	CASSFRQFNQPQHF
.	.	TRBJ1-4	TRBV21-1	TGTGCCAGCTGCCCCAACCTCAGGGTCCGGGGATCGGGCACTAATGAAAAACTGTTTTTT	CASCPNLRVRGSGTNEKLFF